Following are 7 T cell receptor beta chains from one sample sequenced in a study of shared clonotypes between healthy human individuals. Sequencing used immunoSEQ multiplex PCR; TCRdb keeps in-frame clones, though not all of them. The sample holds approximately 2.4 million clones, around 95% seen once. Sample: naive CD4+ T cells sorted from blood. As to subset: CD45RA+ positively selected. Receptor source: a man aged 18 to 30 in good health.

This chain connects TRBV28 to TRBJ1-2; D unresolved. The CDR3 runs 14 residues. Trimming shortened V by 5 bases and J by 2 bases, and 12 bases separated the two germline ends. CDR1 is MDHEN and CDR2 is SYDVKM in the germline V gene. This CDR3 reads CASSSGNLNYGYTF. The CDR3 DNA sequence: TGTGCCAGCAGTAGCGGAAATCTAAACTATGGCTACACCTTC.

V is TRBV11-2 and J is TRBJ2-2, with 7 bases matching TRBD1. V was pared by 5 bases and J by 4 bases, with 13 bases of the junction left unmatched. The CDR3 length is 17 residues. From germline, CDR1 is SGHAT and CDR2 FQNNGV. The CDR3: CASSQIKGATLTGELFF. The DNA for the CDR3 is TGTGCCAGCAGCCAGATAAAGGGGGCGACCCTCACCGGGGAGCTGTTTTTT.

This rearrangement joins TRBV19 to TRBJ2-7; 9 bases match TRBD1. CDR1 is LNHDA and CDR2 is SQIVND in the germline V gene (reference sequence). The CDR3 sequence is 14 residues long. The V and J ends lost 1 base and 7 bases, in that order; junction bases with no gene match: 5. CDR3 DNA sequence: TGTGCCAGTAGTATAGGGACAGGGGACGGAGAGCAGTACTTC. Translation gives CASSIGTGDGEQYF.

With regard to this clone: Other nucleotide sequences in the sample specify the same CDR3. This sequence joins TRBV7-8 and TRBJ2-5, with unresolved D. The CDR3 spans 13 residues. Germline-derived CDR1 and CDR2 are SGHVS and FQNEAQ. Trimming cost V 1 base and J 5 bases, with 8 bases left between them. As DNA, the CDR3 is TGTGCCAGCAGCTTAGGGCTGAGGGAGACCCAGTACTTC. Its protein product is CASSLGLRETQYF.

The rearrangement uses TRBV18 and TRBJ2-1, with D perhaps TRBD2 (6 bases). The CDR3 is 16 residues long. Germline CDR1 is KGHSH and CDR2 is LQKENI. V dropped 4 bases and J dropped 0 bases, with 13 bases sitting between them. The DNA of the CDR3 is TGTGCCAGCTCACGGGGGGTTCAAGGCTCCTACAATGAGCAGTTCTTC. This translates into CASSRGVQGSYNEQFF.

The CDR3, as DNA: TGTGCCAGCAGTAAAGACAGGGTCTATGGCTACACCTTC. Its translation: CASSKDRVYGYTF. The rearrangement links TRBV6-6 to TRBJ1-2; 7 positions agree with TRBD1. The CDR3 loop spans 13 amino acids. V trimming: 5 bases; J trimming: 4 bases; junction bases outside the gene matches: 4. Germline V gene sequence: CDR1 MNHNY, CDR2 SVGAGI (reference sequence).

This sequence joins TRBV9 and TRBJ2-1, with D unclear. From germline, CDR1 is SGDLS and CDR2 YYNGEE. The V end lost 0 bases, the J end lost 2 bases, and 9 bases lay between the germline ends. This CDR3 is built from 15 residues. CDR3 sequence (DNA): TGTGCCAGCAGCGTAGACAGCCCAACCTACAATGAGCAGTTCTTC. Amino acid sequence: CASSVDSPTYNEQFF.